The present T cell receptor (beta chain) was sequenced within a study of resident and recirculating memory T cells in vitiligo. The study, taken as a whole, reports: Non-conserved TCRs across sites and patients suggested distinct clones per lesion. Clonality differed among vitiligo lesions, with no unique dominant clone.

CDR3 length: 13 amino acids. Trimming pared 5 bases from V and 3 bases from J, leaving 7 bases between. Per germline, CDR1 LNHDA and CDR2 SQIVND (reference sequence). With respect to this clone: Its target is unknown.

Generated by immunoSEQ multiplex PCR, the TCRdb table keeps only in-frame clones and is missing some. In the table there are around 40,000 clones, approximately 91% of which are singletons. The sequence came from a male donor with vitiligo. The rearrangement links TRBV19 to TRBJ2-2, with D uncertain. Sequenced input: blood. CDR3 DNA sequence: TGTGCCAGTAGTTCCCAGTACACCGGGGAGCTGTTTTTT. This sequence encodes CASSSQYTGELFF.